One sample yielded the 19 T cell receptor beta chains listed below, sequenced in a study of T cells expressing NK-cell markers. Following a re-call of the 5' RACE reads, TCRdb has one entry per CDR3 protein and lacks DNA. The table counts about 430,000 distinct CDR3 sequences; approximately 1.5% lies in the top ten. The sample consisted of blood T cells: a sorted CD56 or NKG2C T cell subset, CD4+ or CD8+ T cells, or bulk PBMC T cells (not recorded which). These TCRs come from a woman aged 50 to 65 in good health.

The CDR3 loop is CASSQVVRSQYF. The V call is TRBV3-1, the J call TRBJ2-5. CDR3 length: 12 residues. Germline CDR1 reads LGHDT; CDR2 reads YNNKEL (reference sequence).

The chain has TRBV7-9 and TRBJ2-3; TCRdb names TRBD1, which stays unverified in the absence of DNA. CDR1 SEHNR and CDR2 FQNEAQ come from the germline V gene (reference sequence). The CDR3 is 14 residues long. The chain's CDR3 is CASSTRGRVDTQYF. The full variable domain, rest sourced from reference TRBV7-9 and TRBJ2-3, is DTGVSQNPRHKITKRGQNVTFRCDPISEHNRLYWYRQTLGQGPEFLTYFQNEAQLEKSRLLSDRFSAERPKGSFSTLEIQRTEQGDSAMYLCASSTRGRVDTQYFGPGTRLTVL.

The chain is built from TRBV5-5 and TRBJ1-3. The germline CDR1 and CDR2 sequences are SGHKS and YYEKEE (reference sequence). CDR3 size: 13 residues. The CDR3 is CASSYNSGNTIYF.

The chain links TRBV27 to TRBJ1-1; TCRdb's D gene call, TRBD1, goes unchecked for lack of DNA. The CDR3 loop spans 15 amino acids. In germline, CDR1 is MNHEY, CDR2 SMNVEV (reference sequence). The CDR3 here is CASTQLGGRNTEAFF.

The rearrangement links TRBV12-3 or TRBV12-4 to TRBJ2-3; TCRdb names TRBD1, which stays unverified in the absence of DNA. This CDR3 is 17 amino acids long. This chain's CDR3 is CASSYRNRNRSTDTQYF.

The chain has TRBV20-1 and TRBJ1-1; TCRdb indicates TRBD1, and absent DNA this call remains unverified. Per germline, CDR1 DFQATT and CDR2 SNEGSKA (reference sequence). CDR3 size: 14 residues. The CDR3 reads CSATWDRGRAEAFF.

J is TRBJ2-5 and V is TRBV3-1. This CDR3 has 13 residues. Germline V CDR1 and CDR2: LGHDT, YNNKEL (reference sequence). The CDR3 is CASSQGIQETQYF.

The chain has TRBV11-2 and TRBJ2-2; the D call of TRBD2 rests on TCRdb alone, since no DNA is present to check it. Germline V gene data show CDR1 as SGHAT and CDR2 as FQNNGV. The CDR3 is made up of 17 amino acids. CDR3 in amino acids: CASGYLGRREDTGELFF.

The chain is built from TRBV5-4 and TRBJ2-1; the D call from TCRdb, TRBD2, cannot be confirmed without DNA. The CDR3 has 16 amino acids. Per the germline V gene, CDR1 is SGHNT and CDR2 is YYREEE (reference sequence). The CDR3: CASSLESGRARNEQFF.

V and J are TRBV23-1 and TRBJ2-2; checking the TCRdb D call of TRBD2 is not possible without DNA. TRBV23-1 has ORF status, its function being uncertain. The CDR3 length is 16 residues. The CDR3 spells CASSPTSGANTGELFF.

This chain joins TRBV12-3 or TRBV12-4 and TRBJ2-4; TCRdb lists TRBD1, though no DNA is available to test this call. CDR3 size: 13 residues. This CDR3 reads CASRDPGQIIQYF.

The chain uses TRBV20-1 and TRBJ1-6. Germline V CDR1 and CDR2: DFQATT, SNEGSKA (reference sequence). The CDR3 runs to 15 residues. CDR3 residues: CSARPAIGYNSPLHF.

The V and J genes are TRBV10-2 and TRBJ1-1; the D call of TRBD1 rests on TCRdb alone, since no DNA is present to check it. Germline CDR1 reads WSHSY; CDR2 reads SAAADI. The CDR3 has 12 residues. The CDR3 sequence is CATRQGTDEAFF.

The chain is built from TRBV10-3 and TRBJ2-7; TCRdb's D call of TRBD2 is untestable without DNA. The CDR3 has 15 amino acids. Germline V gene data show CDR1 as ENHRY and CDR2 as SYGVKD. CDR3: CASGQDGTSGSEQYF.

The chain is built from TRBV7-9 and TRBJ2-5; there is no DNA to check the TCRdb D call of TRBD2. There are 17 residues in the CDR3. Germline V lookup: CDR1 SEHNR, CDR2 FQNEAQ (reference sequence). The CDR3 protein is CASSLAQLGFSGKTQYF.

The J gene is TRBJ2-3, the V gene TRBV29-1; TCRdb reports TRBD2, a call that lacks DNA to check it against. The CDR3 covers 13 residues. The V gene's germline CDR1 is SQVTM and CDR2 ANQGSEA. CDR3 loop: CSVIGLAGDTQYF.

The chain carries TRBV7-2 and TRBJ2-3. The V gene's germline CDR1 is SGHTA and CDR2 FQGNSA. The CDR3 spans 15 residues. CDR3 sequence reads: CASSFLGSLADTQYF.

The chain joins TRBV5-1 to TRBJ2-2; no DNA is available, so the TRBD2 call from TCRdb remains unchecked. This CDR3 has 17 amino acids. The germline V gene encodes CDR1 SGHRS and CDR2 YFSETQ. This CDR3 is CASSRTTQSRASGELFF. Complete variable domain (other parts from reference TRBV5-1 and TRBJ2-2): KAGVTQTPRYLIKTRGQQVTLSCSPISGHRSVSWYQQTPGQGLQFLFEYFSETQRNKGNFPGRFSGRQFSNSRSEMNVSTLELGDSALYLCASSRTTQSRASGELFFGEGSRLTVL.

V gene TRBV3-1 combines with J gene TRBJ1-6; the TCRdb D gene call, TRBD1, has no DNA to confirm it. The germline V gene has CDR1 LGHDT and CDR2 YNNKEL (reference sequence). CDR3 length equals 16 residues. The CDR3 loop reads CASSGGQGMNNSPLHF.